Listed below are T cell receptor beta chains from one sample, sequenced in a study of blood T cell repertoires in COVID-19. Sequencing used immunoSEQ multiplex PCR; TCRdb keeps in-frame clones, though not all of them. The repertoire includes 200,000 or so clones, roughly 90% of them detected once, and 2% to 2.5% sits in the top ten. The sample was peripheral blood. All receptors derive from a woman between 50 and 59 years old with acute or convalescent COVID-19. CDR3s include the opening cysteine and the closing phenylalanine or tryptophan. The D gene is left open where the match is weak. Not every row has a clone size; where given, it reads once, few, many or a size class.

>TRBV11-2|-|-|TRBJ1-4
CASSLGLQGSEKLFF
TGTGCCAGCAGCTTAGGGTTACAGGGTAGCGAAAAACTGTTTTTT
>TRBV4-1|-|TRBD1|TRBJ1-4
CASSQGTGGGEKLFF
TGCGCCAGCAGCCAGGGGACAGGGGGGGGCGAAAAACTGTTTTTT
>TRBV9|-|TRBD2|TRBJ2-7
CASSSSRLAGSDEQYF
TGTGCCAGCAGCTCTAGCAGACTAGCGGGGTCTGATGAGCAGTACTTC
>TRBV5-4|-|TRBD2|TRBJ2-1
CASSFRLAVGNEQFF
TGTGCCAGCAGCTTCCGACTAGCTGTTGGGAATGAGCAGTTCTTC
>TRBV30|-|TRBD1|TRBJ1-3
CAWSPPDRGPFRGTIYF
TGTGCCTGGAGTCCCCCGGACAGGGGCCCCTTTAGAGGCACCATATATTTT
>TRBV4-2|-|TRBD2|TRBJ2-5
CASSQGAGGQETQYF
TGTGCCAGCAGCCAAGGGGCGGGGGGGCAAGAGACCCAGTACTTC
>TRBV7-2|-|TRBD1|TRBJ1-4
CASSLPGQGAEKLFF
TGTGCCAGCAGCTTACCGGGACAGGGGGCAGAAAAACTGTTTTTT
>TRBV10-2|once|-|TRBJ2-1
CASSELGKNEQFF
TGCGCCAGCAGTGAGTTGGGCAAGAATGAGCAGTTCTTC
>TRBV6-5|-|TRBD2|TRBJ2-3
CASSLTSGSADTQYF
TGTGCCAGCAGCCTTACTAGCGGGAGTGCAGATACGCAGTATTTT
>TRBV6-2/TRBV6-3|-|TRBD1|TRBJ1-5
CASSTGGAGNQPQHF
TGTGCCAGCAGTACAGGGGGCGCGGGCAATCAGCCCCAGCATTTT
>TRBV2|-|TRBD1|TRBJ2-5
CASSDTGDRGQETQYF
TGTGCCAGCTCCGATACGGGGGACAGGGGGCAAGAGACCCAGTACTTC
>TRBV6-2/TRBV6-3|-|TRBD2|TRBJ2-2
CASSSYPGLAGGPGTGELFF
TGTGCCAGCAGTTCCTATCCGGGACTAGCGGGGGGGCCGGGCACCGGGGAGCTGTTTTTT
>TRBV30|-|-|TRBJ2-3
CAWRGLSGTHTQYF
TGTGCCTGGAGAGGACTCTCCGGTACACATACGCAGTATTTT
>TRBV6-5|-|-|TRBJ2-7
CASRPPRGSEQYF
TGTGCCAGCAGACCCCCCCGCGGATCCGAGCAGTACTTC
>TRBV9|-|-|TRBJ1-5
CASSVRGNVGPQHF
TGTGCCAGCAGCGTACGAGGGAACGTTGGGCCCCAGCATTTT
>TRBV5-5|-|TRBD1|TRBJ1-2
CASSLARGLNNYGYTF
TGTGCCAGCAGCTTGGCCAGGGGGCTTAATAACTATGGCTACACCTTC
>TRBV27|-|-|TRBJ2-5
CASSFQGRQTQYF
TGTGCCAGCAGTTTTCAGGGCCGACAGACCCAGTACTTC
>TRBV19|-|-|TRBJ1-2
CASSIPNYGYAF
TGTGCCAGTAGTATCCCCAACTATGGCTACGCCTTC
>TRBV5-1|-|TRBD2|TRBJ2-1
CASTFSGTSGHEQFF
TGCGCCAGCACTTTTTCCGGGACTAGCGGTCATGAGCAGTTCTTC
>TRBV9|-|TRBD2|TRBJ2-7
CASSAVGTISYEQYF
TGTGCCAGCAGCGCCGTTGGGACTATCTCCTACGAGCAGTACTTC
>TRBV18|-|TRBD1|TRBJ1-3
CASSIEGGSTGNTIYF
TGTGCCAGCTCAATCGAAGGGGGCTCGACTGGAAACACCATATATTTT
>TRBV11-2|few|-|TRBJ2-2
CASGQNTGELFF
TGTGCCAGCGGACAGAACACCGGGGAGCTGTTTTTT
>TRBV30|-|-|TRBJ1-2
CAWSFLRGDGYTF
TGTGCCTGGAGTTTTCTCCGGGGTGATGGCTACACCTTC
>TRBV5-1|-|TRBD2|TRBJ2-7
CASSPRWSGVPYEQYF
TGCGCCAGCAGCCCCCGGTGGAGCGGGGTACCCTACGAGCAGTACTTC
>TRBV18|-|TRBD1|TRBJ1-2
CASSPLRTGDPWGDGYTF
TGTGCCAGCTCACCACTCAGGACAGGAGATCCTTGGGGAGATGGCTACACCTTC
>TRBV18|many|-|TRBJ1-1
CASSPPGDTHTEAFF
TGTGCCAGCTCACCACCGGGAGACACCCACACTGAAGCTTTCTTT
>TRBV19|-|TRBD1|TRBJ1-2
CACTKPRQGGHGYTF
TGTGCCTGTACTAAACCCCGACAGGGGGGTCATGGCTACACCTTC
>TRBV5-6|few|TRBD1|TRBJ2-7
CASSTRTGGSYEQYF
TGTGCCAGCAGCACAAGGACAGGGGGTTCCTACGAGCAGTACTTC
>TRBV4-2|-|TRBD1|TRBJ1-2
CASSQADRANYGYTF
TGTGCCAGCAGCCAAGCCGACAGGGCTAACTATGGCTACACCTTC
>TRBV27|-|-|TRBJ2-7
CASSFPQGYEQYF
TGTGCCAGCAGTTTCCCACAGGGCTACGAGCAGTACTTC
>TRBV29-1|-|TRBD1|TRBJ2-7
CSGRGRVEQYF
TGCAGCGGTAGGGGGCGGGTCGAGCAGTACTTC
>TRBV18|once|TRBD1|TRBJ1-2
CASSRGTVGVNYGYTF
TGTGCCAGCTCACGGGGGACAGTTGGAGTCAACTATGGCTACACCTTC
>TRBV27|-|TRBD2|TRBJ2-1
CASSLNGGEYNEQFF
TGTGCCAGCAGTTTGAACGGGGGGGAGTACAATGAGCAGTTCTTC
>TRBV19|-|-|TRBJ1-2
CASSRRNYGYTF
TGTGCCAGTAGCCGTCGTAACTATGGCTACACCTTC
>TRBV12-3/TRBV12-4|-|TRBD1|TRBJ1-2
CASSGTGHGYTF
TGTGCCAGCAGCGGGACAGGGCATGGCTACACCTTC
>TRBV24-1|-|-|TRBJ2-5
CATSDPGLETQYF
TGTGCCACCAGTGACCCAGGGTTGGAGACCCAGTACTTC
>TRBV4-3|-|TRBD2|TRBJ2-3
CASSQDTPGSGGRTDTQYF
TGCGCCAGCAGCCAAGATACCCCCGGTAGCGGGGGGAGGACAGATACGCAGTATTTT
>TRBV2|-|-|TRBJ2-5
CASSVPGGPYQETQYF
TGTGCCAGCAGTGTTCCCGGGGGGCCTTACCAAGAGACCCAGTACTTC
>TRBV29-1|-|-|TRBJ1-2
CSVELRGGYTF
TGCAGCGTTGAACTGCGGGGAGGCTACACCTTC
>TRBV20-1|-|TRBD1|TRBJ2-1
CSASVRDRDREQFF
TGCAGTGCTAGTGTCCGGGACAGGGATCGTGAGCAGTTCTTC
>TRBV7-2|-|TRBD2|TRBJ2-7
CASSPTGLAVYEQYF
TGTGCCAGCAGCCCGACGGGACTAGCGGTATACGAGCAGTACTTC
>TRBV18|-|TRBD1|TRBJ1-1
CASSRTGGTGARGAEAFF
TGTGCCAGCTCCCGCACGGGGGGGACAGGGGCGCGGGGAGCTGAAGCTTTCTTT
>TRBV19|-|TRBD1|TRBJ1-4
CASSRTGSVEKLFF
TGTGCCAGTAGTAGGACAGGGTCGGTTGAAAAACTGTTTTTT
>TRBV30|-|-|TRBJ2-7
CAWRPTGGLIGEQYF
TGTGCCTGGAGACCGACCGGAGGACTGATTGGCGAGCAGTACTTC
>TRBV3-1/TRBV3-2|once|-|TRBJ1-2
CAIDPGGSGYGYTF
TGTGCCATCGACCCCGGGGGGTCGGGCTATGGCTACACCTTC
>TRBV15|-|-|TRBJ1-2
CATSSFTGKDGYTF
TGTGCCACCAGCAGTTTTACAGGGAAGGATGGCTACACCTTC
>TRBV5-6|-|TRBD1|TRBJ1-2
CASSLTGDTHYNYGYTF
TGTGCCAGCAGCTTGACAGGGGATACACATTATAACTATGGCTACACCTTC
>TRBV7-9|once|-|TRBJ1-3
CASSFALDSSGNTIYF
TGTGCCAGCAGCTTTGCGTTGGACAGCTCTGGAAACACCATATATTTT
>TRBV2|-|TRBD1|TRBJ2-1
CASSVDRYNEQFF
TGTGCCAGCAGTGTGGACAGGTACAATGAGCAGTTCTTC
>TRBV30|-|TRBD1|TRBJ1-4
CAYRTGVEKLFF
TGTGCCTATCGGACAGGGGTCGAAAAACTGTTTTTT
>TRBV9|-|-|TRBJ2-3
CASSVGLASADTQYF
TGTGCCAGCAGCGTTGGGCTAGCATCAGCAGATACGCAGTATTTT
>TRBV6-1|once|-|TRBJ1-2
CASSELAGPIYGYTF
TGTGCCAGCAGTGAATTGGCAGGCCCCATTTATGGCTACACCTTC